Sequencing of this T cell receptor beta chain was carried out in a study of T cell responses to AZD1222 COVID-19 vaccine. Overall study results and limits: Variant regions that are unmutated are reportedly the target of nearly half of spike-specific TCRs. Clonal diversity was possibly underestimated, and white British individuals and females predominated among donors. Vaccine-associated CD4 TCRs spanned spike, dominant at 160-218 and 743-854.

Remarks on this clone: Its antigen is undetermined.

Germline-derived CDR1 and CDR2 are SGHTA and FQGNSA. The CDR3 covers 16 residues. Trimming removed 1 base at V and 5 bases at J, with 16 bases between. Sequencing used immunoSEQ multiplex PCR; TCRdb keeps in-frame clones, though not all of them. The top ten hold less than 0.6% of the sample, which has some 250,000 clones, around 92% seen once. The receptor comes from an adult who received the AZD1222 COVID-19 vaccine. This chain joins TRBV7-2 and TRBJ2-3; TRBD2 is a possible D gene (5 bases). The sequencing here drew on peripheral blood, taken 28 days after the second AZD1222 dose. CDR3 DNA sequence: TGTGCCAGCAGCTTAGTTGGACTGGGATCGGGAGATACGCAGTATTTT. Protein: CASSLVGLGSGDTQYF.